This is a list of T cell receptor beta chains from one sample in a study of blood T cell repertoires in COVID-19. Sequencing was performed with immunoSEQ multiplex PCR; in TCRdb, only in-frame clones are kept and a portion is missing. The sample has about 100,000 clones, almost 80% seen once. Sequences were obtained from peripheral blood. These receptors originate from a woman aged 70-85 years with acute or convalescent COVID-19. CDR3s include the opening cysteine and the closing phenylalanine or tryptophan. A D gene is named only where the DNA matches it firmly. Size is stated for part of the rows, as once, few or many counts, or as a class when the clone is expanded.

cdr3_aa,cdr3_nt,j_call,d_call,v_call,clone_size
CASSFLSGLNTEAFF,TGTGCCAGCAGCTTTCTTTCCGGTCTGAACACTGAAGCTTTCTTT,TRBJ1-1,NA,TRBV7-2,once
CASSLSYQGKAFF,TGTGCCAGCAGTTTATCATATCAGGGTAAAGCTTTCTTT,TRBJ1-1,NA,TRBV28,once
CASSSTSGQPQHF,TGTGCCAGTAGTTCAACCTCAGGGCAGCCCCAGCATTTT,TRBJ1-5,NA,TRBV19,NA
CASSQGQGDSPLHF,TGTGCCAGCAGCCAAGGACAGGGGGACTCACCCCTCCACTTT,TRBJ1-6,TRBD1,TRBV7-3,few
CSVRRPGTEAFF,TGCAGCGTCCGGCGCCCGGGCACTGAAGCTTTCTTT,TRBJ1-1,NA,TRBV29-1,NA
CASCLVRVTGELFF,TGTGCCAGCTGCCTGGTCAGGGTTACCGGGGAGCTGTTTTTT,TRBJ2-2,NA,TRBV6-5,NA
CASSQRGQGDTQYF,TGTGCCAGCTCTCAGCGGGGGCAGGGAGATACGCAGTATTTT,TRBJ2-3,TRBD2,TRBV7-7,NA
CASRRDSVSPLHF,TGTGCCAGCAGAAGGGACAGTGTTTCACCCCTCCACTTT,TRBJ1-6,TRBD1,TRBV12-3/TRBV12-4,NA
CAWTGQEGEKLFF,TGTGCCTGGACGGGACAGGAGGGTGAAAAACTGTTTTTT,TRBJ1-4,TRBD1,TRBV30,NA
CASSQDRARSYEQYF,TGTGCCAGCAGCCAAGACAGGGCGCGCTCCTACGAGCAGTACTTC,TRBJ2-7,NA,TRBV3-1/TRBV3-2,NA
CAISSVNTEAFF,TGTGCCATCAGTTCCGTGAACACTGAAGCTTTCTTT,TRBJ1-1,NA,TRBV10-3,NA
CASSGGLGVSGELFF,TGTGCCAGCAGTGGAGGACTTGGGGTGTCGGGGGAGCTGTTTTTT,TRBJ2-2,NA,TRBV2,once
CASSRSTTGSGNTIYF,TGTGCCAGCAGTCGGAGTACGACAGGGAGCGGAAACACCATATATTTT,TRBJ1-3,TRBD1,TRBV6-6,NA
CASSERSGGWSSTDTQYF,TGTGCCAGCAGTGAAAGGAGCGGGGGATGGTCTAGCACAGATACGCAGTATTTT,TRBJ2-3,TRBD2,TRBV6-1,NA
CASKGVGNEQFF,TGTGCCAGCAAGGGGGTGGGAAATGAGCAGTTCTTC,TRBJ2-1,NA,TRBV27,NA
CASSLDRGPYEQYF,TGTGCCAGCAGCTTGGACAGGGGGCCCTACGAGCAGTACTTC,TRBJ2-7,TRBD1,TRBV11-2,NA
CASRDGGGADTQYF,TGTGCCAGCAGGGACGGCGGGGGGGCAGATACGCAGTATTTT,TRBJ2-3,TRBD2,TRBV6-5,NA
CASSLVVSSGGVPPQTQYF,TGTGCCAGCAGCTTAGTGGTGTCTAGCGGGGGGGTGCCCCCCCAGACCCAGTACTTC,TRBJ2-5,TRBD2,TRBV7-2,NA
CASSSRLMNEQFF,TGTGCCAGCAGCTCCCGACTGATGAATGAGCAGTTCTTC,TRBJ2-1,NA,TRBV3-1/TRBV3-2,few
CASSFAQGAQGNTIYF,TGCGCCAGCAGCTTCGCCCAGGGGGCGCAAGGAAACACCATATATTTT,TRBJ1-3,TRBD1,TRBV5-1,NA
CAMGSGANSGNTIYF,TGTGCCATGGGATCTGGGGCAAACTCTGGAAACACCATATATTTT,TRBJ1-3,NA,TRBV10-3,NA
CASSLDIQVFSPLHF,TGTGCCAGCAGCTTAGATATCCAGGTTTTTTCACCCCTCCACTTT,TRBJ1-6,NA,TRBV11-2,NA
CASSPGTGATGELFF,TGTGCCAGCTCACCAGGGACAGGGGCCACCGGGGAGCTGTTTTTT,TRBJ2-2,TRBD1,TRBV18,NA
CASSRSPGVGNTIYF,TGTGCCAGCAGCCGAAGTCCAGGGGTTGGAAACACCATATATTTT,TRBJ1-3,NA,TRBV11-2,once
CASGLVRDSGGQETQYF,TGTGCTAGTGGTTTGGTACGGGACAGCGGGGGACAAGAGACCCAGTACTTC,TRBJ2-5,NA,TRBV12-5,NA
CASGGAPTDTQYF,TGTGCCAGCGGGGGGGCCCCCACAGATACGCAGTATTTT,TRBJ2-3,TRBD2,TRBV19,NA
CASSQPRTYNEQFF,TGTGCCAGCAGCCAACCCCGAACATACAATGAGCAGTTCTTC,TRBJ2-1,NA,TRBV3-1/TRBV3-2,NA
CALWGGSGKPQHF,TGTGCGTTATGGGGGGGGTCCGGGAAGCCCCAGCATTTT,TRBJ1-5,NA,TRBV28,NA
CATSDLGGRAFF,TGTGCCACCAGTGACTTAGGGGGCAGAGCTTTCTTT,TRBJ1-1,TRBD1,TRBV24-1,NA
CASSLAGTGIQETQYF,TGCGCCAGCAGCTTGGCTGGGACAGGGATTCAAGAGACCCAGTACTTC,TRBJ2-5,TRBD1,TRBV5-1,NA
CASSGGQGKRNTIYF,TGTGCCAGCAGCGGGGGACAGGGTAAGCGGAACACCATATATTTT,TRBJ1-3,TRBD1,TRBV9,NA
CASSERRSGYTGELFF,TGTGCCAGCAGTGAACGTCGTTCGGGTTACACCGGGGAGCTGTTTTTT,TRBJ2-2,NA,TRBV6-1,NA
CSVTQEQFF,TGCAGTGTCACCCAGGAGCAGTTCTTC,TRBJ2-1,NA,TRBV20-1,once
CASSSDRDGLRGDTQYF,TGTGCCAGCAGTTCCGACAGGGACGGGCTTCGGGGAGATACGCAGTATTTT,TRBJ2-3,TRBD1,TRBV5-4,NA
CASSVASGVQETQYF,TGTGCCAGCAGCGTAGCGAGCGGGGTACAAGAGACCCAGTACTTC,TRBJ2-5,TRBD2,TRBV9,NA
CASSVGGLLNTEAFF,TGTGCCAGCAGCGTAGGAGGGCTCCTGAACACTGAAGCTTTCTTT,TRBJ1-1,NA,TRBV9,NA
CASSNLQGAGPLHF,TGCGCCAGCAGCAACCTACAGGGGGCAGGGCCCCTCCACTTT,TRBJ1-6,TRBD1,TRBV5-1,NA
CASTPNQNTEAFF,TGTGCCAGCACCCCCAATCAGAACACTGAAGCTTTCTTT,TRBJ1-1,NA,TRBV2,NA
CASTTTTNTGELFF,TGTGCCAGCACAACCACTACGAACACCGGGGAGCTGTTTTTT,TRBJ2-2,NA,TRBV2,NA
CASSPGTVSGNTIYF,TGTGCCAGCAGCCCAGGGACAGTCTCTGGAAACACCATATATTTT,TRBJ1-3,TRBD1,TRBV9,NA
CASSPGLAVETQYF,TGTGCCAGCAGCCCGGGGCTAGCGGTGGAGACCCAGTACTTC,TRBJ2-5,TRBD2,TRBV7-2,NA
CASSIDSYYSGANVLTF,TGTGCCAGTAGTATAGATAGCTATTATTCTGGGGCCAACGTCCTGACTTTC,TRBJ2-6,NA,TRBV19,NA
CASSRSGGEGVTEAFF,TGTGCCAGCTCACGCTCGGGGGGCGAGGGGGTCACTGAAGCTTTCTTT,TRBJ1-1,NA,TRBV18,NA
CASSSPGTEPFF,TGTGCCAGCAGCTCGCCGGGAACTGAGCCTTTCTTT,TRBJ1-1,NA,TRBV7-2,once